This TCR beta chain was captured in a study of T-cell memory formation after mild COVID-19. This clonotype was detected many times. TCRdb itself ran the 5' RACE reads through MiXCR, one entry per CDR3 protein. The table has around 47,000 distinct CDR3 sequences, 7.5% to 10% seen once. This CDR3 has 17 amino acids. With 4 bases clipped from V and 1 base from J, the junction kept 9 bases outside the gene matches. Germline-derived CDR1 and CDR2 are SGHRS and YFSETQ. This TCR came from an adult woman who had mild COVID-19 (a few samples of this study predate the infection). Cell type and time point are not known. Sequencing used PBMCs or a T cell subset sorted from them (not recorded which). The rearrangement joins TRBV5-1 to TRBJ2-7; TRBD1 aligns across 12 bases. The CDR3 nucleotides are TGCGCCAGCAGCCTTCCCGGGACAGGGGGCTGGTCCTACGAGCAGTACTTC. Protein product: CASSLPGTGGWSYEQYF.